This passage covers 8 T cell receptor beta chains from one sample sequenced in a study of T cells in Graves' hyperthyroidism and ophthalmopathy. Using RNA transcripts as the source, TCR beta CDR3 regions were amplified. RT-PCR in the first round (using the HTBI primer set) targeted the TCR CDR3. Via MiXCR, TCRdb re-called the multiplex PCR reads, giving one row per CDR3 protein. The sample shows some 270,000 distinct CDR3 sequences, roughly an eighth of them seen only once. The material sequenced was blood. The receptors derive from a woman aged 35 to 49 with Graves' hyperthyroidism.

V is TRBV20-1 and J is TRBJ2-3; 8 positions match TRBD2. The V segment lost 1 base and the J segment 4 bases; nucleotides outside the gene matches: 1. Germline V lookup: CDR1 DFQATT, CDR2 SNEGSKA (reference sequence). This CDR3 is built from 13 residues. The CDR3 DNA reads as TGCAGTGCTAGAGCGGGAGGGCCAGATACGCAGTATTTT. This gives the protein CSARAGGPDTQYF.

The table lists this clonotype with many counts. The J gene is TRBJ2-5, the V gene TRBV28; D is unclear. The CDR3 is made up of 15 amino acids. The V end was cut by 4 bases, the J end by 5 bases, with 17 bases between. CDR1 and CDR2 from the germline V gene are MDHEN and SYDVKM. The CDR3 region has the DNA TGTGCCAGCAGTTCCCCCGCCCACAGCTCCGAGACCCAGTACTTC. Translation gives CASSSPAHSSETQYF.

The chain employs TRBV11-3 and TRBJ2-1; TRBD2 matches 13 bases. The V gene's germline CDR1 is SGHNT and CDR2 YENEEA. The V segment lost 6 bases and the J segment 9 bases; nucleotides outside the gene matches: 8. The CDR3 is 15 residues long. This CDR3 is CASRTRTSGSGEQFF. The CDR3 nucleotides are TGTGCCAGCAGAACTCGGACTAGCGGGAGTGGTGAGCAGTTCTTC.

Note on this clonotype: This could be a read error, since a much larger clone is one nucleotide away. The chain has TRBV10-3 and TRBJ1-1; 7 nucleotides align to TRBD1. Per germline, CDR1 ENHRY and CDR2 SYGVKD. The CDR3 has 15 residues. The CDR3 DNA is TGTGCCATCAGTGAGTCCGCAGGGGGAAACACTGAAGCTTCCTTT. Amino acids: CAISESAGGNTEASF.

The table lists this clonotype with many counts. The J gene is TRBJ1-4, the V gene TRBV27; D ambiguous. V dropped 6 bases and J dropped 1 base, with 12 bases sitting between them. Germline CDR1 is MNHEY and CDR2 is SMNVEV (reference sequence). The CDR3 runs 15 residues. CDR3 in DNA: TGTGCCAGCAGGCCAAGACACCTAACTAATGAAAAACTGTTTTTT. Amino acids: CASRPRHLTNEKLFF.

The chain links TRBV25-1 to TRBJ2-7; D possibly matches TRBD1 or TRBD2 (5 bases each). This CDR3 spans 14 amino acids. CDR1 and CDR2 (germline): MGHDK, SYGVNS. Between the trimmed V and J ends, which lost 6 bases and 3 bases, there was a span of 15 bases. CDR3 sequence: CASRAGTPFYEQYF. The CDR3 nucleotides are TGTGCCAGCAGGGCCGGGACCCCCTTCTACGAGCAGTACTTC.

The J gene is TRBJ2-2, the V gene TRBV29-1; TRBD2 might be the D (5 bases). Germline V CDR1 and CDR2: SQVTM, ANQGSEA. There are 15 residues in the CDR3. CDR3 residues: CGFIDGNSVLGELFF. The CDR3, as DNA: TGCGGGTTTATCGACGGGAATAGCGTATTGGGGGAGCTGTTTTTT.

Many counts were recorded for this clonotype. CDR3 protein: CAIRPNDRTNTEAFF. In nucleotides, the CDR3 is TGTGCCATCAGACCCAACGACAGGACGAACACTGAAGCTTTCTTT. The chain joins TRBV10-3 to TRBJ1-1; perhaps TRBD1 as D (6 bases). Between the trimmed V and J ends, which lost 6 bases and 1 base, there was a span of 15 bases. This CDR3 has 15 residues. Germline CDR1 ENHRY, CDR2 SYGVKD.